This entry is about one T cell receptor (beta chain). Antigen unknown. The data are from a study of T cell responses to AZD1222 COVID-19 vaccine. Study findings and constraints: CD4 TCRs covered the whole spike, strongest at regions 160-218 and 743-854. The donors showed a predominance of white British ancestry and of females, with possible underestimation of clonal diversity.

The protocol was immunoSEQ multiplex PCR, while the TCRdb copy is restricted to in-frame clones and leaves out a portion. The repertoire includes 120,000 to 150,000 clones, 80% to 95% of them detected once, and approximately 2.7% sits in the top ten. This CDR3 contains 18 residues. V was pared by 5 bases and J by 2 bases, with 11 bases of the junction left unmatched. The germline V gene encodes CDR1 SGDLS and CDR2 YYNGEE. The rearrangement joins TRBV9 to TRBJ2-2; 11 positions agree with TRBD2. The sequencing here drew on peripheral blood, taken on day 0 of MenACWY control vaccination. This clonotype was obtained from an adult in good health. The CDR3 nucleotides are TGTGCCAGCAGTCCTTATCCGGGACTAGCGGATAACACCGGGGAGCTGTTTTTT. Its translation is CASSPYPGLADNTGELFF.